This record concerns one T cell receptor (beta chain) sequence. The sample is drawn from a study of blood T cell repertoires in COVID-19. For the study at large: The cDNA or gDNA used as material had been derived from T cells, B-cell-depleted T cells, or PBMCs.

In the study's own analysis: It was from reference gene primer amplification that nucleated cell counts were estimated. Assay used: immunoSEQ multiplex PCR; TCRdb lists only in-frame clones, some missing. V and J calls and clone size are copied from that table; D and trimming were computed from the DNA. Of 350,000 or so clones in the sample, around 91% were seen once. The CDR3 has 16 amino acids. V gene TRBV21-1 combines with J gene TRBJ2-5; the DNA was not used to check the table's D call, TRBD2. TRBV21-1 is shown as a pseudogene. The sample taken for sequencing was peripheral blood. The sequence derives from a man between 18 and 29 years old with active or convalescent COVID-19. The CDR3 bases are TGTGCCAGCAGCAAAGATCATCGGGAAAGGGTAGAGACCCAGTACTTC. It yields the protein CASSKDHRERVETQYF.